The 4 T cell receptor beta chains reported below all come from one sample, sequenced in a study of shared clonotypes between healthy human individuals. Repertoires were generated with immunoSEQ multiplex PCR, while TCRdb's copy carries only in-frame clones and drops some. The data show fewer than 3 million clones, approximately 90% seen once. Sequencing was performed on naive CD4+ T cells from PBMCs. Subset here: CD45RA+ positively selected. These receptors originate from a young man in good health. Some clones in this sample may be carry-over from other donors' samples.

This clone appeared a few times. The chain recombines TRBV5-6 with TRBJ2-1; D perhaps matches TRBD2 (6 bases). In germline, CDR1 is SGHDT, CDR2 YYEEEE. This CDR3 comprises 13 residues. V lost 4 bases and J 6 bases, leaving 11 bases between the germline ends. CDR3 sequence: CASSKLAGNEQFF. Written as DNA, the CDR3 is TGTGCCAGCAGCAAACTAGCAGGCAATGAGCAGTTCTTC.

This chain links TRBV4-1 with TRBJ1-1; D call uncertain. The CDR3 has 15 amino acids. V was pared by 0 bases and J by 0 bases, with 8 bases between. The germline gives CDR1 MGHRA, CDR2 YSYEKL. CDR3 in amino acids: CASSQDGQMNTEAFF. Written as DNA, the CDR3 is TGCGCCAGCAGCCAAGATGGCCAGATGAACACTGAAGCTTTCTTT.

In its sample, this clone was seen once. This chain connects TRBV30 to TRBJ2-3, with 8 bases identical to TRBD1. V lost 3 bases to trimming and J lost 2 bases; unmatched junction nucleotides: 19. Germline CDR1 reads GTSNPN; CDR2 reads SVGIG (reference sequence). The CDR3 runs 19 residues. The CDR3 loop reads CAWSRTGSRRSGHTDTQYF. The CDR3 bases are TGTGCCTGGAGCCGGACAGGGAGCCGTCGTAGCGGCCACACAGATACGCAGTATTTT.

As regards this clone: The same CDR3 can be traced to other DNA sequences in this sample. The chain joins TRBV5-1 to TRBJ2-3; D may be TRBD2 (5 bases). CDR1 and CDR2 (germline): SGHRS, YFSETQ. The CDR3 contains 12 residues. V was cut by 4 bases and J by 3 bases, with 6 bases left in between. CDR3 region: CASSPGTDTQYF. In DNA, the CDR3 is TGCGCCAGCAGCCCGGGGACAGATACGCAGTATTTT.